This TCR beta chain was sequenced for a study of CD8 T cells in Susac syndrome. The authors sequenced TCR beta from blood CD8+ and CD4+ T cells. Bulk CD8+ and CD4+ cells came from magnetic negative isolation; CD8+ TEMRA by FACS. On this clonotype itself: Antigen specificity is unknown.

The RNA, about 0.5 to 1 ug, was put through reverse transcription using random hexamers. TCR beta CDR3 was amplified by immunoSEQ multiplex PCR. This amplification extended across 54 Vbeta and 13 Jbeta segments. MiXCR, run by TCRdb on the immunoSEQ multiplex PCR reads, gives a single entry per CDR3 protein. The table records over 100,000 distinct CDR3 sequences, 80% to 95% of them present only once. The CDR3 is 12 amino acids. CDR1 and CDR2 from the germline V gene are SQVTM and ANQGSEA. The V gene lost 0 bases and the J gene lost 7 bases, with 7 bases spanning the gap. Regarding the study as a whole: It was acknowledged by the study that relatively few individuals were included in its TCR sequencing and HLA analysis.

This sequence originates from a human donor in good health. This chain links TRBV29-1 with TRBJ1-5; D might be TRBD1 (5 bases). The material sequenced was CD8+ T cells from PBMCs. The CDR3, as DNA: TGCAGCGTTGAAGATCCAGGGCAGCCCCAGCATTTT. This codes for CSVEDPGQPQHF.